This T cell receptor (beta chain) was sequenced for a study of human T cells and chemical hapten exposure. It was the library that attached unique molecular identifiers to individual cDNA molecules. In the authors' methods: There were a median of approximately 100,000 TCRs per sample, with a range from about 23,224 to 690,600. TCRdb called the RACE reads again in MiXCR, with one record for every CDR3 protein. TCRdb's processing, not the study's, gives the V and J calls here. The sample carries about 79,000 distinct CDR3 sequences, 8.6% recorded once. This clonotype was counted between two and nine times. As yet, its antigen is unknown. V lost 4 bases and J lost 9, with 17 bases in between. Germline assignment: CDR1 KGHSY and CDR2 FQNENV. CDR3 size: 14 residues. Points from the study as a whole: Those TCRs sitting above 1 in 1000 frequency stayed the same with DPC sensitization.

Time point described: healthy volunteer bleed at 6 weeks. Total RNA extraction was carried out from unfractionated whole blood. This sequence originates from a male donor in good health. Some clones in this sample may be carry-over from other donors' samples. The chain is built from TRBV16 and TRBJ2-3, with D perhaps TRBD1 (6 bases). What was sequenced was whole blood. The CDR3 spells CASSPSTGPGTQYF. In DNA, the CDR3 is TGTGCCAGCAGCCCTTCCACAGGGCCAGGGACGCAGTATTTT.